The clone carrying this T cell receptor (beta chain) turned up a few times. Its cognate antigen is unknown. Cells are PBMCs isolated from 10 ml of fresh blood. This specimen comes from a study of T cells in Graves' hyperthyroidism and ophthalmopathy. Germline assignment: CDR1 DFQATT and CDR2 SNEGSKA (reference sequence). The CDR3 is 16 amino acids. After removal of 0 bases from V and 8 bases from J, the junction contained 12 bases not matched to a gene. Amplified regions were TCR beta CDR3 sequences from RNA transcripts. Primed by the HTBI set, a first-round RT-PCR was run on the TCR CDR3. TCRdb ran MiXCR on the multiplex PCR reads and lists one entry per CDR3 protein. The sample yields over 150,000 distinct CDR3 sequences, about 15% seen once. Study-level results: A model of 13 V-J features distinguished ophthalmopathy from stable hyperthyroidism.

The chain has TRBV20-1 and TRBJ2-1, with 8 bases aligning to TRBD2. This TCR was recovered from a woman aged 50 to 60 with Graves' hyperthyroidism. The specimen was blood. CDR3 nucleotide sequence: TGCAGTGCTAGAGATAAGGGGAGCGGGGGCGGGGATGAGCAGTTCTTC. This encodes CSARDKGSGGGDEQFF.